Each of the 27 T cell receptor beta chains below was sequenced from the same sample in a study of blood T cell repertoires in COVID-19 (TCRdb year 2020). Library preparation employed the immunoSEQ multiplex PCR assay. Sourced from immuneACCESS, this table was stored by TCRdb with only in-frame sequences that have V and J called. A share of the clones is absent; for the studies checked, an unresolved V gene accounts for under half, and the remainder has no known explanation. The sample yields approximately 220,000 clones; roughly 85% were counted once. Jointly, the top ten make up under 20% of the sample. The sample comprised PBMCs or T cells enriched from blood (not recorded which). The source of these receptors is a man aged 40-49 years who had recovered from COVID-19.

The genes are TRBV11-1 and TRBJ2-1, with 7 bases lining up with TRBD2. This CDR3 is 16 amino acids long. The germline CDR1 and CDR2 sequences are SGHAT and FQDESV (reference sequence). J was trimmed by 0 bases and V by 5 bases; bases with no gene match: 7. As DNA, the CDR3 is TGTGCCAGCAGCCCCCTAGCGGATAGCTCCTACAATGAGCAGTTCTTC. Translating gives CASSPLADSSYNEQFF.

This clone was observed once. This chain uses TRBV30 with TRBJ2-2; 10 positions match TRBD2. Germline lookup yields CDR1 GTSNPN and CDR2 SVGIG (reference sequence). The CDR3 runs to 19 residues. The V segment lost 1 base and the J segment 3 bases; nucleotides outside the gene matches: 14. CDR3 DNA: TGTGCCTGGAGTGGCAAAATTGGGACTAGCGCCTACTACACCGGGGAGCTGTTTTTT. It codes for CAWSGKIGTSAYYTGELFF. The whole variable domain, filled in from reference TRBV30 and TRBJ2-2, reads SQTIHQWPATLVQPVGSPLSLECTVEGTSNPNLYWYRQAAGRGLQLLFYSVGIGQISSEVPQNLSASRPQDRQFILSSKKLLLSDSGFYLCAWSGKIGTSAYYTGELFFGEGSRLTVL.

V usage is TRBV19 and J usage is TRBJ1-5; D perhaps matches TRBD1 (5 bases). Germline loops: CDR1 LNHDA, CDR2 SQIVND (reference sequence). The V end lost 7 bases, the J end lost 2 bases, and 12 bases lay between the germline ends. The CDR3 has 14 amino acids. CDR3 sequence (DNA): TGTGCCAGTAAGGGGTCTTTGGGCAATCAGCCCCAGCATTTT. Its protein product is CASKGSLGNQPQHF. Filled out from reference TRBV19 and TRBJ1-5, the complete variable domain reads DGGITQSPKYLFRKEGQNVTLSCEQNLNHDAMYWYRQDPGQGLRLIYYSQIVNDFQKGDIAEGYSVSREKKESFPLTVTSAQKNPTAFYLCASKGSLGNQPQHFGDGTRLSIL.

The rearrangement joins TRBV25-1 to TRBJ1-1; TRBD1 aligns across 9 bases. This CDR3 spans 17 amino acids. The germline CDR1 and CDR2 sequences are MGHDK and SYGVNS. Trimming at V came to 5 bases and at J to 1 base, leaving 11 bases not matched to a gene. The CDR3 reads CASSFLAGTGRNTEAFF. CDR3 coding DNA: TGTGCCAGCAGTTTCCTGGCAGGGACAGGGAGGAACACTGAAGCTTTCTTT.

This chain joins TRBV2 and TRBJ2-7, with unresolved D. CDR3 length: 11 amino acids. The V and J ends lost 4 bases and 4 bases respectively, with 5 bases between them. Germline V gene sequence: CDR1 SNHLY, CDR2 FYNNEI. Written as DNA, the CDR3 is TGTGCCAGCAGTGGGCGGTACGAGCAGTACTTC. This encodes CASSGRYEQYF.

The chain carries TRBV6-1 and TRBJ2-1, with 7 bases that match TRBD2. CDR1 is MNHNS and CDR2 is SASEGT in the germline V gene. J gave up 4 bases and V 0 bases, and 0 bases lay outside the gene matches. The CDR3 loop spans 14 amino acids. CDR3 region: CASSEAGGYNEQFF. The CDR3 DNA reads TGTGCCAGCAGTGAAGCGGGGGGGTACAATGAGCAGTTCTTC.

The V call is TRBV4-2, the J call TRBJ1-5; D is unresolved. Germline V CDR1 and CDR2: LGHNA, YNFKEQ. Trimming took off 0 bases at V and 2 bases at J, with 11 bases between the two ends. This CDR3 spans 16 amino acids. In nucleotides, the CDR3 is TGTGCCAGCAGCCAAGAGGAATGGGGAGGCAATCAGCCCCAGCATTTT. This encodes CASSQEEWGGNQPQHF.

The rearrangement uses TRBV3-1 (or the pseudogene TRBV3-2) and TRBJ1-4; no clear D gene. Trimming took off 2 bases at V and 4 bases at J, with 11 bases between the two ends. Germline CDR1 is LGHDT and CDR2 is YNNKEL (reference sequence). The CDR3 has 15 amino acids. The DNA for the CDR3 is TGTGCCAGCAGCCAAACATTCCAGGTTAATGAAAAACTGTTTTTT. Its protein product is CASSQTFQVNEKLFF.

The V call is TRBV5-6, the J call TRBJ2-1; D is possibly TRBD1 (5 bases). The CDR3 sequence is 14 residues long. Between the trimmed V and J ends, which lost 2 bases and 2 bases, there was a span of 8 bases. Per germline, CDR1 SGHDT and CDR2 YYEEEE. CDR3 sequence reads: CASSFDRTYNEQFF. CDR3 coding DNA: TGTGCCAGCAGCTTTGACAGAACCTACAATGAGCAGTTCTTC.

The rearrangement links TRBV9 to TRBJ2-7; 8 nucleotides align to TRBD1. J was trimmed by 0 bases and V by 4 bases; bases with no gene match: 6. Germline CDR1 and CDR2: SGDLS and YYNGEE. The CDR3 is 15 residues long. CDR3 amino acids: CASSIGQGNSYEQYF. The DNA of the CDR3 is TGTGCCAGCAGCATTGGACAGGGAAACTCCTACGAGCAGTACTTC.

The V and J genes are TRBV29-1 and TRBJ1-4; 8 bases are shared with TRBD1. The CDR3 contains 13 residues. J was trimmed by 5 bases and V by 5 bases; bases with no gene match: 4. CDR1 is SQVTM and CDR2 is ANQGSEA in the germline V gene. DNA for the CDR3: TGCAGCGTTACGGACAGGGTGAATGAAAAACTGTTTTTT. Protein: CSVTDRVNEKLFF.

In DNA form, the CDR3 reads TGCGCCAGCAGCAGAACGGGACTCTCTGGGGCCAACGTCCTGACTTTC. Its translation is CASSRTGLSGANVLTF. This chain connects TRBV5-1 to TRBJ2-6; TRBD2 is a possible D gene (6 bases). Trimming removed 4 bases from V and 0 bases from J, with 11 bases in between. CDR3 length: 16 residues. Germline V CDR1 and CDR2: SGHRS, YFSETQ.

The chain is built from TRBV5-4 and TRBJ2-7; 10 bases line up with TRBD2. Per the germline V gene, CDR1 is SGHNT and CDR2 is YYREEE (reference sequence). With V trimmed by 2 bases and J by 6 bases, 8 bases remained unmatched. CDR3 length: 15 residues. The CDR3 protein is CASSFLDRLAGEQYF. The CDR3 nucleotides read TGTGCCAGCAGCTTCCTGGATAGACTAGCGGGCGAGCAGTACTTC.

This chain links TRBV10-1 with TRBJ2-2; D gene ambiguous. This CDR3 is 15 amino acids long. The germline gives CDR1 WNHNN, CDR2 SYGVQD (reference sequence). The V end lost 2 bases, the J end lost 1 base, and 8 bases lay between the germline ends. This CDR3 is CASSETAGNTGELFF. The CDR3 nucleotides read TGCGCCAGCAGTGAGACGGCAGGGAACACCGGGGAGCTGTTTTTT.

This clone was detected only a few times. The J gene is TRBJ1-2, the V gene TRBV7-9, with 9 bases that match TRBD1. V lost 4 bases, J lost 4 bases, and 4 bases stayed unmatched. CDR3 length: 14 amino acids. Germline V CDR1 and CDR2: SEHNR, FQNEAQ (reference sequence). CDR3 nucleotide sequence: TGTGCCAGCAGCTCACAGGGGGCAAGCTATGGCTACACCTTC. This gives the protein CASSSQGASYGYTF.

By proportion, this clone is medium-sized. The gene calls are TRBV29-1 and TRBJ1-1, with 7 positions matching TRBD1. J was trimmed by 0 bases and V by 5 bases; bases with no gene match: 3. The CDR3 length is 13 residues. CDR1 is SQVTM, CDR2 ANQGSEA, per germline. The CDR3 loop is CSVQGQMNTEAFF. CDR3 bases: TGCAGCGTTCAGGGACAGATGAACACTGAAGCTTTCTTT.

V gene TRBV7-2 combines with J gene TRBJ2-1; 10 nucleotides agree with TRBD2. CDR1 SGHTA and CDR2 FQGNSA come from the germline V gene. This CDR3 is built from 14 residues. V lost 5 bases, J lost 4 bases, and 2 bases stayed unmatched. As DNA, the CDR3 is TGTGCCAGCAGCCCGACTAGCGGGTACAATGAGCAGTTCTTC. Amino acids: CASSPTSGYNEQFF.

The chain employs TRBV5-5 and TRBJ1-2; D is unresolved. Germline values: CDR1 SGHKS, CDR2 YYEKEE (reference sequence). V lost 4 bases and J lost 6, with 16 bases in between. CDR3 length equals 14 residues. CDR3: CASSPSVTAHGYTF. The CDR3 DNA sequence: TGTGCCAGCAGCCCGTCGGTTACAGCCCATGGCTACACCTTC.

The CDR3 DNA reads TGTGCCAGCAGTGGTAGCGGGAGCACAGATACGCAGTATTTT. This sequence encodes CASSGSGSTDTQYF. The V call is TRBV6-4, the J call TRBJ2-3; 7 nucleotides line up with TRBD2. V dropped 4 bases and J dropped 0; count of bases not matched to a gene: 1. Looked up from germline, CDR1 is MRHNA and CDR2 is SNTAGT. The length of the CDR3 is 14 residues.

In nucleotides, the CDR3 is TGTGCCAGCAGCTCTCGGGTTGGCGAGCAGTACTTC. It is translated as CASSSRVGEQYF. The chain joins TRBV13 to TRBJ2-7; D gene uncertain. CDR1 is PRHDT and CDR2 is FYEKMQ in the germline V gene (reference sequence). The V gene lost 4 bases and the J gene lost 6 bases, with 10 bases spanning the gap. The CDR3 has 12 amino acids.

This sequence joins TRBV10-3 and TRBJ2-2; TRBD2 agrees at 7 bases. This CDR3 is built from 17 residues. The V segment lost 4 bases and the J segment 8 bases; nucleotides outside the gene matches: 16. CDR1 is ENHRY and CDR2 is SYGVKD in the germline V gene. The CDR3 DNA reads TGTGCCATCAGTGGCACGACCGGGACTACCTATTATGGGGAGCTGTTTTTT. Translation gives CAISGTTGTTYYGELFF.

The chain combines TRBV27 with TRBJ2-1; D not resolved. V lost 1 base, J lost 4 bases, and 5 bases lay in between. Germline V gene sequence: CDR1 MNHEY, CDR2 SMNVEV (reference sequence). This CDR3 contains 13 residues. Here the CDR3 reads CASSLFPYNEQFF. Written as DNA, the CDR3 is TGTGCCAGCAGTTTATTCCCGTACAATGAGCAGTTCTTC.

The rearrangement links TRBV2 to TRBJ2-7; 11 nucleotides line up with TRBD2. The CDR3 consists of 14 residues. The J segment lost 4 bases and the V segment lost 4 bases, leaving 3 bases of the junction unmatched. The germline V gene has CDR1 SNHLY and CDR2 FYNNEI. As DNA, the CDR3 is TGTGCCAGCAGTGGGCTAGCGGGAGGTTACGAGCAGTACTTC. Translating gives CASSGLAGGYEQYF.

The V gene is TRBV5-1, the J gene TRBJ1-1, with D perhaps TRBD1 (6 bases). Trimming cost V 10 bases and J 4 bases, with 11 bases left between them. This CDR3 contains 11 residues. Germline V gives CDR1 SGHRS, CDR2 YFSETQ. CDR3 sequence: CASAGATEAFF. The CDR3 DNA sequence: TGCGCCTCGGCGGGGGCCACTGAAGCTTTCTTT.

This chain links TRBV3-1 (or the pseudogene TRBV3-2) with TRBJ2-3, with 12 bases aligning to TRBD2. The length of the CDR3 is 16 residues. Trimming cost V 4 bases and J 2 bases; bases outside gene matches: 4. Germline V gene sequence: CDR1 LGHDT, CDR2 YNNKEL (reference sequence). CDR3 loop: CASSLRLAGDTDTQYF. CDR3 bases: TGTGCCAGCAGCCTCCGACTAGCGGGGGACACAGATACGCAGTATTTT.

In this sample, this clone turned up once. V and J are TRBV19 and TRBJ1-5; no definite D call. Trimming shortened V by 11 bases and J by 6 bases, and 8 bases separated the two germline ends. The CDR3 consists of 10 residues. CDR1 is LNHDA and CDR2 is SQIVND in the germline V gene (reference sequence). This CDR3 reads CAAGIQPQHF. CDR3 coding DNA: TGTGCCGCCGGGATTCAGCCCCAGCATTTT. Full variable domain (rest looked up from reference TRBV19 and TRBJ1-5): DGGITQSPKYLFRKEGQNVTLSCEQNLNHDAMYWYRQDPGQGLRLIYYSQIVNDFQKGDIAEGYSVSREKKESFPLTVTSAQKNPTAFYLCAAGIQPQHFGDGTRLSIL.

Comments on this clone: One end of the junction is discordant with germline, which a read error may explain. The chain links TRBV19 to TRBJ2-7; tentative D call: TRBD1 (6 bases). The CDR3 is 13 residues long. Germline loops: CDR1 LNHDA, CDR2 SQIVND (reference sequence). For the CDR3, the DNA is TGTGCCAGTAGTATAGGCAGGGGCCTGGGTGTGAACTTC. It encodes CASSIGRGLGVNF.